The clone carrying this TCR beta chain was picked up many times. What it binds is not known. These data belong to a study of neurological immune-mediated disorders. Across the whole study: Multiple sclerosis patients numbered roughly 35, of whom some 31 were relapsing-remitting and 3 secondary progressive.

TCRdb analysed the 5' RACE reads with MiXCR anew, one entry per CDR3 protein. Seen here are more than 75,000 distinct CDR3 sequences, 5% to 5.5% observed once, and the top ten hold less than 2.5%. This CDR3 has 13 amino acids. Germline V gene data show CDR1 as DFQATT and CDR2 as SNEGSKA (reference sequence). Trimming pared 0 bases from V and 3 bases from J, leaving 8 bases between. Study-wide results and limits: Private repertoires in all groups were suggested by the finding that expanded clones across subjects shared no CDR3 amino acid sequences. Phylogenetic analysis grouped 18 of 34 multiple sclerosis patients' repertoires together, suggesting a possible repertoire signature.

This sequence was found in a woman in her 30s with multiple sclerosis. The chain carries TRBV20-1 and TRBJ1-1; D remains ambiguous. Source material: PBMCs. In nucleotides, the CDR3 is TGCAGTGCTAGAGATGAAAGGGACACTGAAGCTTTCTTT. Translation: CSARDERDTEAFF.